The following is a TCR beta chain sequence with its context. Measured with immunoSEQ multiplex PCR; TCRdb has only the in-frame clones, and not every one. The sample comprises about 380,000 clones, about 96% of which are singletons, and 0.32% rests with the top ten. This entry is derived from a study of shared clonotypes between healthy human individuals. The CDR3 contains 14 residues. The V gene's germline CDR1 is MNHEY and CDR2 SVGAGI. J gave up 6 bases and V 7 bases, and 7 bases lay outside the gene matches. Material: memory CD8+ T cells sorted from blood. As for subset: CD45RO+ cells pooled with CCR7-negative TemRA cells. J is TRBJ2-2 and V is TRBV6-5; TRBD1 matches at 8 bases. The clonotype originates from a man aged 25 to 45 in good health. The CDR3 DNA sequence: TGTGCCAGCACCAACGGACAGGGTCCCGGGGAGCTGTTTTTT. As protein: CASTNGQGPGELFF.